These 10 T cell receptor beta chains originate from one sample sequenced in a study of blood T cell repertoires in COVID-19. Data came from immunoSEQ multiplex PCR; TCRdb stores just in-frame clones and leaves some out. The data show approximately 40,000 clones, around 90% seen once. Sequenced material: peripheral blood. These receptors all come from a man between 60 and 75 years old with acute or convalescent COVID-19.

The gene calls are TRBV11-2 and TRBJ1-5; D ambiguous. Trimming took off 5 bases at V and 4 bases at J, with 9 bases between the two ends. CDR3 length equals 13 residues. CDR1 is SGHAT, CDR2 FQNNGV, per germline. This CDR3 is CASSPGLNQPQHF. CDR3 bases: TGTGCCAGCAGCCCGGGGTTAAATCAGCCCCAGCATTTT.

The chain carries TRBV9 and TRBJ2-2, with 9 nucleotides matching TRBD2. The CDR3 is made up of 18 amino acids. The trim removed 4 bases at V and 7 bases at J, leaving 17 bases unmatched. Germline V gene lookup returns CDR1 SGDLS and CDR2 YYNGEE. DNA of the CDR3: TGTGCCAGCAGCCCTAAGAACGAGGCGGGAGGGCCAGGCGGGGAGCTGTTTTTT. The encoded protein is CASSPKNEAGGPGGELFF.

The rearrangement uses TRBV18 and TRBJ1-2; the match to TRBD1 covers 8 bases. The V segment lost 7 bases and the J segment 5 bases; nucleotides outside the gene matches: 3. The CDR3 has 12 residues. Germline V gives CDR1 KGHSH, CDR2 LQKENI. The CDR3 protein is CASLGQEYGYTF. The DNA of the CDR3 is TGTGCCAGCTTGGGACAGGAATATGGCTACACCTTC.

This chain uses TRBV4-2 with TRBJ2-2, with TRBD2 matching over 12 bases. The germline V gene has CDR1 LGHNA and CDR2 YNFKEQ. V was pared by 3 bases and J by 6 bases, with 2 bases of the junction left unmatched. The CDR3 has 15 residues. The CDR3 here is CASSQTSGSAGELFF. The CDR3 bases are TGTGCCAGCAGCCAGACTAGCGGGAGCGCCGGGGAGCTGTTTTTT.

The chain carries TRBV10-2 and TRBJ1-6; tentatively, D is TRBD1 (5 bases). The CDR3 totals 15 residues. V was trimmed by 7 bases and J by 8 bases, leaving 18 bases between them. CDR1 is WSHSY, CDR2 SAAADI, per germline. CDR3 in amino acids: CASKESGGSYSPLHF. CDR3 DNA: TGCGCCAGCAAAGAATCCGGGGGGTCCTATTCACCCCTCCACTTT.

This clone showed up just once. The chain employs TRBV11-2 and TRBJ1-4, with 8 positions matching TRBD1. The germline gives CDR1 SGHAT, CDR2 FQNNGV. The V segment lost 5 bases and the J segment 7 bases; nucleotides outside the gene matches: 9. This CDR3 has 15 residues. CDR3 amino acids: CASSEGQARREKLFF. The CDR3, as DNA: TGTGCCAGCAGCGAGGGACAGGCCAGGCGTGAAAAACTGTTTTTT.

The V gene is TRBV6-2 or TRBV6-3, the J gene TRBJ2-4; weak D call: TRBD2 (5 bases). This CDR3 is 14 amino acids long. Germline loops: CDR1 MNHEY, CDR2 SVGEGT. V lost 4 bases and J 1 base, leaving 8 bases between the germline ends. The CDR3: CASSFGGAKNIQYF. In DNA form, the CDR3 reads TGTGCCAGCAGTTTCGGCGGGGCCAAAAACATTCAGTACTTC.

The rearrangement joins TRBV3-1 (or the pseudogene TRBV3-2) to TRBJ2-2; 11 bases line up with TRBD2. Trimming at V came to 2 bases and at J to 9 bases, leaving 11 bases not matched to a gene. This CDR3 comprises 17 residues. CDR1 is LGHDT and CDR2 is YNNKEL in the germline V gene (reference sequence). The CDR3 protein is CASSQLGTSGLARELFF. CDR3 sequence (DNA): TGTGCCAGCAGCCAATTAGGGACTAGCGGCCTTGCCCGGGAGCTGTTTTTT.

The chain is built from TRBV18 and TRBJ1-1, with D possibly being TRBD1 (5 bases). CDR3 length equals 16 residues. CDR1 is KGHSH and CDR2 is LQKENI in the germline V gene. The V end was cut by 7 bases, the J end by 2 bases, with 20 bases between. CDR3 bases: TGTGCCAGCTTGGCAGGGAGGCCACTCTCAAACACTGAAGCTTTCTTT. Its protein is CASLAGRPLSNTEAFF.

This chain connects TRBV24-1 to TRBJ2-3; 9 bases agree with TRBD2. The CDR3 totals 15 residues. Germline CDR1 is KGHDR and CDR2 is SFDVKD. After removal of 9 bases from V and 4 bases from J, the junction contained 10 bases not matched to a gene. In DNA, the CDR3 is TGTGCCACCGGGGCGGGGGGGAACGACGCAGATACGCAGTATTTT. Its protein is CATGAGGNDADTQYF.